This passage covers 20 T cell receptor beta chains from one sample sequenced in a study of T cells after yellow fever vaccination. Each CDR3 protein is one row after TCRdb ran MiXCR on the 5' RACE reads. The sample lists some 420,000 distinct CDR3 sequences, 18% occurring once. Source: PBMCs, taken before the yellow fever booster vaccination. The receptors shown here come from a man aged 18 to 30 who received the YFV17D yellow fever vaccine.

The sample holds a few counts of this clonotype. The rearrangement joins TRBV11-2 to TRBJ2-2, with D possibly being TRBD1 or TRBD2 (5 bases each). V was pared by 3 bases and J by 0 bases, with 14 bases between. This CDR3 region has 17 residues. Germline CDR1 and CDR2: SGHAT and FQNNGV. CDR3 DNA sequence: TGTGCCAGCAGCTTCCCCCGGCTGGGGGCGAACACCGGGGAGCTGTTTTTT. It specifies CASSFPRLGANTGELFF. Based on the CDR3 plus reference TRBV11-2 and TRBJ2-2, the full variable domain is EAGVAQSPRYKIIEKRQSVAFWCNPISGHATLYWYQQILGQGPKLLIQFQNNGVVDDSQLPKDRFSAERLKGVDSTLKIQPAKLEDSAVYLCASSFPRLGANTGELFFGEGSRLTVL.

This clonotype was observed a handful of times. The chain carries TRBV14 and TRBJ2-5; the match to TRBD1 covers 10 bases. The CDR3 length is 15 residues. Germline CDR1 is SGHDN and CDR2 is FVKESK. The V gene end was trimmed by 5 bases and the J gene end by 5 bases; junction bases not matched to a gene: 8. CDR3: CASSDDRGRLETQYF. CDR3 coding DNA: TGTGCCAGCAGCGACGACAGGGGGCGATTGGAGACCCAGTACTTC.

This clonotype appeared many times. The chain links TRBV7-2 to TRBJ1-2; no definite D call. Germline V gene sequence: CDR1 SGHTA, CDR2 FQGNSA. V lost 5 bases and J 4 bases, leaving 11 bases between the germline ends. The CDR3 length is 13 residues. The CDR3 is CASSPTSGYGYTF. The CDR3, as DNA: TGTGCCAGCAGCCCTACTTCGGGCTATGGCTACACCTTC.

This clonotype appeared a few times. The V call is TRBV27, the J call TRBJ1-6, with 8 nucleotides matching TRBD1. V shed 9 bases and J 10 bases; nucleotides not matched to a gene: 8. CDR1 and CDR2 (germline): MNHEY, SMNVEV (reference sequence). The CDR3 covers 13 residues. CDR3 sequence: CASSGQGGSPLHF. Written as DNA, the CDR3 is TGTGCCAGTTCAGGACAGGGCGGGTCACCCCTCCACTTT.

The rearrangement joins TRBV20-1 to TRBJ2-3; D not resolved. Per germline, CDR1 DFQATT and CDR2 SNEGSKA (reference sequence). This CDR3 contains 15 residues. V shed 3 bases and J shed 0 bases, with 13 bases lying between them. CDR3 coding DNA: TGCAGTGCTAGGGAACTGGAGCCTAGCACAGATACGCAGTATTTT. Amino acid sequence: CSARELEPSTDTQYF.

The chain uses TRBV7-2 and TRBJ2-5; 7 bases are shared with TRBD1. CDR3 length: 13 amino acids. The V segment lost 5 bases and the J segment 5 bases; nucleotides outside the gene matches: 5. CDR1 is SGHTA, CDR2 FQGNSA, per germline. CDR3 DNA: TGTGCCAGCAGCCAAGGACAGGTGGAGACCCAGTACTTC. It yields the protein CASSQGQVETQYF.

This clonotype was found a few times. This CDR3 reads CASSERTGKAGTGELFF. DNA for the CDR3: TGCGCCAGCAGTGAACGTACAGGGAAGGCTGGAACCGGGGAGCTGTTTTTT. V is TRBV10-1 and J is TRBJ2-2; D might be TRBD1 (6 bases). The length of the CDR3 is 17 residues. V was cut by 3 bases and J by 5 bases, with 19 bases left in between. Germline values: CDR1 WNHNN, CDR2 SYGVQD (reference sequence).

V is TRBV7-2 and J is TRBJ2-3, with 7 bases aligning to TRBD2. Germline CDR1 SGHTA, CDR2 FQGNSA. V gave up 5 bases and J gave up 3 bases; unmatched junction bases: 14. The CDR3 extends over 17 amino acids. CDR3: CASSVGGGYSGTDTQYF. The CDR3, as DNA: TGTGCCAGCAGCGTTGGCGGGGGTTACAGCGGAACAGATACGCAGTATTTT. Drawing the rest from reference TRBV7-2 and TRBJ2-3, the complete variable domain is GAGVSQSPSNKVTEKGKDVELRCDPISGHTALYWYRQSLGQGLEFLIYFQGNSAPDKSGLPSDRFSAERTGGSVSTLTIQRTQQEDSAVYLCASSVGGGYSGTDTQYFGPGTRLTVL.

This clonotype was recorded a few times. The rearrangement uses TRBV9 and TRBJ2-3; 10 bases map to TRBD1. With 3 bases clipped from V and 3 bases from J, the junction kept 4 bases outside the gene matches. The V gene's germline CDR1 is SGDLS and CDR2 YYNGEE. The length of the CDR3 is 15 residues. CDR3 sequence: CASSDPGQGTDTQYF. In DNA, the CDR3 is TGTGCCAGCAGCGACCCGGGACAGGGGACAGATACGCAGTATTTT.

The chain recombines TRBV10-3 with TRBJ2-3; D possibly corresponds to TRBD2 (5 bases). CDR1 and CDR2 (germline): ENHRY, SYGVKD. The CDR3 length is 15 residues. The V end was cut by 4 bases, the J end by 2 bases, with 13 bases between. In DNA form, the CDR3 reads TGTGCCATCAGTGTAACTAGTCGTTTCACAGATACGCAGTATTTT. This sequence encodes CAISVTSRFTDTQYF.

The table lists this clonotype with a few counts. The genes are TRBV4-1 and TRBJ2-7; a weak D match, TRBD2 (5 bases). Germline CDR1 MGHRA, CDR2 YSYEKL. The CDR3 has 15 amino acids. V lost 1 base, J lost 2 bases, and 12 bases lay in between. CDR3 amino acids: CASSQVVDSAYEQYV. Here the CDR3 DNA reads TGCGCCAGCAGCCAAGTGGTGGACTCTGCCTACGAGCAGTACGTC.

The V gene is TRBV6-5, the J gene TRBJ1-1, with unresolved D. Trimming shortened V by 6 bases and J by 1 base, and 9 bases separated the two germline ends. This CDR3 is 13 amino acids long. Germline CDR1 is MNHEY and CDR2 is SVGAGI. The DNA for the CDR3 is TGTGCCAGCAGAACTGGGCAGAACACTGAAGCTTTCTTT. Translation gives CASRTGQNTEAFF.

This clonotype turned up a few times. CDR3 protein: CASSYGVSQPQHF. CDR3 nucleotide sequence: TGTGCCAGCAGTTACGGCGTCAGTCAGCCCCAGCATTTT. V and J are TRBV6-5 and TRBJ1-5; D not resolved. CDR1 MNHEY and CDR2 SVGAGI come from the germline V gene. The CDR3 sequence is 13 residues long. Trimming stripped 2 bases from V and 6 bases from J, with 8 bases between.

The rearrangement links TRBV5-1 to TRBJ1-1; no reliable D call. V was cut by 4 bases and J by 1 base, with 11 bases left in between. There are 14 residues in the CDR3. Germline V gene lookup returns CDR1 SGHRS and CDR2 YFSETQ. CDR3 in DNA: TGCGCCAGCAGCCCCGCACCACAGAACACTGAAGCTTTCTTT. Protein product: CASSPAPQNTEAFF.

This clonotype was counted between two and nine times. The chain carries TRBV5-1 and TRBJ2-7; D uncertain. V lost 0 bases and J 1 base, leaving 11 bases between the germline ends. The CDR3 sequence is 15 residues long. Per germline, CDR1 SGHRS and CDR2 YFSETQ. The CDR3 loop reads CASSLGLSGSYEQYF. CDR3 sequence (DNA): TGCGCCAGCAGCTTGGGGCTAAGTGGGTCCTACGAGCAGTACTTC.

The gene calls are TRBV5-1 and TRBJ1-5; a possible D gene is TRBD1 (5 bases). Trimming cost V 0 bases and J 5 bases, with 9 bases left between them. Germline CDR1 and CDR2: SGHRS and YFSETQ. The CDR3 sequence is 14 residues long. CDR3 amino acids: CASSLGDLDQPQHF. CDR3 in DNA: TGCGCCAGCAGCTTGGGGGACTTAGATCAGCCCCAGCATTTT.

This clonotype has more than one count but fewer than ten. V gene TRBV7-6 combines with J gene TRBJ2-3; 8 bases are a match to TRBD2. V was clipped by 2 bases and J by 4 bases; unmatched bases: 5. The germline CDR1 and CDR2 sequences are SGHVS and FNYEAQ. The CDR3 consists of 15 residues. The CDR3 sequence: CASSLTGGPADTQYF. The CDR3 bases are TGTGCCAGCAGCTTAACGGGGGGGCCCGCAGATACGCAGTATTTT.

J is TRBJ1-2 and V is TRBV5-4, with a possible D match to TRBD1 (6 bases). The CDR3 loop spans 12 amino acids. Trimming left V 7 bases short and J 4 bases short, with 11 bases between. Germline CDR1 and CDR2: SGHNT and YYREEE (reference sequence). The CDR3, as DNA: TGTGCCAGCCGACAGGACTTCTATGGCTACACCTTC. Its translation is CASRQDFYGYTF.

The chain recombines TRBV18 with TRBJ1-2; weak D call: TRBD1 (5 bases). The CDR3 spans 15 residues. CDR1 and CDR2 from the germline V gene are KGHSH and LQKENI. V was clipped by 2 bases and J by 4 bases, with 14 bases between them. CDR3 sequence (DNA): TGTGCCAGCTCACCAGTTGACAGTCCCCCCTATGGCTACACCTTC. Protein product: CASSPVDSPPYGYTF.

As concerns this clonotype: Compared with germline, one end of the junction differs, possibly owing to a read error. The rearrangement links TRBV24-1 to TRBJ2-7, with D perhaps given as TRBD1 or TRBD2 (5 bases each). This CDR3 has 15 residues. CDR1 and CDR2 (germline): KGHDR, SFDVKD. The chain's CDR3 is CATREFRDGYYEQYF. The CDR3 DNA reads as TGTGCCACCCGTGAATTCCGGGACGGATACTACGAGCAGTACTTC.